This TCR beta chain was captured in a study of post-analysis software for immune sequencing data. On the study more broadly: Relapsing-remitting, secondary progressive and progressive-relapsing multiple sclerosis were all included among the disease courses. Study-wide results and limits: Patients used several TRBV segments, including TRBV5-6, TRBV5-1 and TRBV20-1, more often than controls. Diversity measured as normalized Chao1 was significantly lower in multiple sclerosis patients than in controls. Strong co-clustering by F measure linked samples that shared a preparation batch.

Researchers reported that TCR beta cDNA libraries carried unique molecular identifiers. cDNA molecules numbering approximately 500,000 came from roughly 1 to 10 million T cells. TCRdb re-derived calls from the PCR reads in MiXCR, one entry per CDR3 protein. The sample comprises hundreds of thousands of distinct CDR3 sequences, approximately 59% of which are singletons, and about 11% rests with the top ten. A note on this clonotype: The antigen is unknown.

The germline CDR1 and CDR2 sequences are SQVTM and ANQGSEA. The length of the CDR3 is 13 residues. V was cut by 1 base and J by 4 bases, with 10 bases left in between. The sample was blood. The sequence came from a girl aged 2-10 years with multiple sclerosis. The chain links TRBV29-1 to TRBJ1-1, with no clear D. The DNA of the CDR3 is TGCAGCGTTGAAGTGGCAGATCGCACTGAAGCTTTCTTT. This sequence encodes CSVEVADRTEAFF.